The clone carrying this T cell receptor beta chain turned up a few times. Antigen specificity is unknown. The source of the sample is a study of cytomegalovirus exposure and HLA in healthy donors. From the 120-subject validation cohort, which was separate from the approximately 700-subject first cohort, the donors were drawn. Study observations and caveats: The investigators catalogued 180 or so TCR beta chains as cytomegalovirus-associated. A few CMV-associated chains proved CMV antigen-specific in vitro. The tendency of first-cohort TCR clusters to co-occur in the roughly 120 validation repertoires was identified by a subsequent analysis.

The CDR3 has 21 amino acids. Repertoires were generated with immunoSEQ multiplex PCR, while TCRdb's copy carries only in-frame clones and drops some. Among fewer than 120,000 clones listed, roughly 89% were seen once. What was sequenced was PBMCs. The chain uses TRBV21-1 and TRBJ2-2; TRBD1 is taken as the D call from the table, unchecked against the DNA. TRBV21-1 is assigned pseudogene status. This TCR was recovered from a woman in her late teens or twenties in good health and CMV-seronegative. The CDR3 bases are TGTGCCAGCAGCCAACAACTCAGGGGGCGCCGTCAAGAATGGAACACCGGGGAGCTGTTTTTT. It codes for CASSQQLRGRRQEWNTGELFF.